This note documents a single T cell receptor (beta chain) sequence. This record belongs to a study of blood T cell repertoires in COVID-19. For the study at large: From the United States, Italy and Spain came samples of acute and convalescent COVID-19.

Original methodology: The assay estimated nucleated cells by amplifying reference gene primers. Assay: immunoSEQ multiplex PCR; the TCRdb copy retains only in-frame clones and omits some. Clonal size and the V and J genes are those of that table, whereas D and trimming came from the DNA. Among roughly 240,000 clones listed, more than 85% were seen once. This clonotype was sampled from a man aged 18 to 29 with active or convalescent COVID-19. Sequencing was carried out using peripheral blood.

CDR3 bases: TGTGCCACCTCCACTAGCAATGAGCAGTTCTTC. Protein sequence: CATSTSNEQFF. The chain links TRBV24-1 to TRBJ2-1; D is perhaps TRBD2 (5 bases). The CDR3 is 11 amino acids. The ends were cut back, 9 bases at V and 6 bases at J, with 8 bases in the middle. Germline loops: CDR1 KGHDR, CDR2 SFDVKD.